The sequence of this T cell receptor beta chain was determined in a study of T cells expressing NK-cell markers. Overall study: HCMV seropositivity characterized seven of the eight sequenced donors, and seronegativity one.

From the 5' RACE reads, TCRdb lists one entry per CDR3 protein and no DNA. The sample holds about 370,000 distinct CDR3 sequences. This CDR3 has 13 residues. Germline lookup yields CDR1 MGHRA and CDR2 YSYEKL. The sequence derives from a woman in her forties or fifties in good health. The J gene is TRBJ2-3, the V gene TRBV4-1; there is no DNA to check the TCRdb D call of TRBD1. What was sequenced was blood T cells: a sorted CD56 or NKG2C T cell subset, CD4+ or CD8+ T cells, or bulk PBMC T cells (not recorded which). CDR3 amino acids: CASRDRGFGTQYF.